These T cell receptor beta chains were read from a single sample in a study of blood T cell repertoires in COVID-19. The assay was immunoSEQ multiplex PCR, and TCRdb's table has in-frame clones only and misses some. This table holds approximately 250,000 clones, about 90% found once. Input material: PBMCs or T cells enriched from blood (not recorded which). The receptors originated from a woman in her thirties or forties who had been exposed to COVID-19. The conserved cysteine and the conserved F or W are not part of the CDR3 here. The order of the fields is clone size, V gene, J gene, CDR3 protein. The size entry is marked missing in some rows and otherwise reads once, few, many or a size class.

NA,TRBV27,TRBJ1-1,ASRVREGNTEAF
NA,TRBV7-3,TRBJ2-1,ASSAEAGGLFDEQF
NA,TRBV11-3,TRBJ2-3,ASSSGLAGAGTQY
NA,TRBV7-2,TRBJ1-2,ASSLARGFGVYGYT
NA,TRBV21-1,TRBJ1-1,ASSKPQQGRNTEAF
few,TRBV19,TRBJ1-2,ASRGDRGYGYT
NA,TRBV27,TRBJ2-7,ASSSPDRGTYEQY
NA,TRBV24-1,TRBJ2-1,ATSAYVGLSTDNEQF
NA,TRBV9,TRBJ1-2,ASSDLRTGEYGYT
NA,TRBV11-2,TRBJ2-1,ASSSLGEQF
NA,TRBV2,TRBJ2-6,ASSTHRHTGANVLT
NA,TRBV4-1,TRBJ1-1,ASSLLADTEAF
NA,TRBV12-5,TRBJ2-1,ASGPARPTYNEQF
once,TRBV18,TRBJ2-2,ASSTSGSNTGELF
NA,TRBV19,TRBJ1-6,ASSIANRGPNNSPLH
NA,TRBV28,TRBJ1-1,ASSSRNTGTGNTEAF
NA,TRBV20-1,TRBJ1-1,SASSGDRTTRNTEAF
NA,TRBV10-3,TRBJ1-2,AISEAGQGAYGYT
few,TRBV30,TRBJ1-4,ACTDSRGGEKLF
NA,TRBV5-3,TRBJ2-5,ARSSARTSEGGETQY
NA,TRBV7-2,TRBJ1-2,ASSFQGTNYGYT